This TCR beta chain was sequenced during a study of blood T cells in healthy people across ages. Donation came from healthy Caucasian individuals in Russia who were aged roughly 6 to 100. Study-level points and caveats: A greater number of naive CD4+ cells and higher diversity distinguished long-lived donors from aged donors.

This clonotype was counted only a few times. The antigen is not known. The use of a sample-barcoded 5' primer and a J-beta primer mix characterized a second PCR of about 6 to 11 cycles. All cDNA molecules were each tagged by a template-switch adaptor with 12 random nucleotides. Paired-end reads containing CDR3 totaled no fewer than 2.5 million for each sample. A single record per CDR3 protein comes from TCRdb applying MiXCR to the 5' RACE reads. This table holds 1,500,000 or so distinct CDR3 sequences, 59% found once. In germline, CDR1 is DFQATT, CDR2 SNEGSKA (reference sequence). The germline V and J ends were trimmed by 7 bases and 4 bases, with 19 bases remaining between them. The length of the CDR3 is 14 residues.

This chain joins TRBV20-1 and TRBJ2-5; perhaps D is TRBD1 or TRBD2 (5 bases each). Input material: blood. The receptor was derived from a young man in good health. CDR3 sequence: CSGTRDPSPETQYF. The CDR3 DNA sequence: TGCAGTGGAACCCGGGACCCGTCCCCAGAGACCCAGTACTTC.